What follows are 30 T cell receptor beta chains derived from one specimen sequenced in a study of patients and donors after allogeneic stem cell transplantation. In TCRdb, the RT-PCR reads were re-called with MiXCR into one record per CDR3 protein. The table has about 960,000 distinct CDR3 sequences, approximately 18% seen once. The sample consisted of blood, either unsorted or a sorted T cell fraction (not recorded which). All receptors come from a human donor who was either an allogeneic HSCT recipient or a stem cell or donor lymphocyte infusion donor (not recorded which). It is not recorded whose cells these are; they may come from a transplant donor.

This clonotype was seen ten or more times. The chain has TRBV20-1 and TRBJ2-3; D possibly corresponds to TRBD2 (7 bases). This CDR3 contains 17 residues. Germline assignment: CDR1 DFQATT and CDR2 SNEGSKA (reference sequence). Trimming stripped 4 bases from V and 1 base from J, with 21 bases between. CDR3 sequence: CSAMVLSRGQRTDTQYF. The CDR3 nucleotides are TGCAGTGCTATGGTCCTGTCGCGGGGGCAACGCACAGATACGCAGTATTTT.

The V gene is TRBV15, the J gene TRBJ1-2, with TRBD1 matching over 10 bases. The J segment lost 3 bases and the V segment lost 3 bases, leaving 10 bases of the junction unmatched. Germline V CDR1 and CDR2: LNHNV, YYDKDF (reference sequence). The CDR3 extends over 17 amino acids. DNA for the CDR3: TGTGCCACCAGCAGCGGGTACGGGGACAGGGGACACTATGGCTACACCTTC. It translates to CATSSGYGDRGHYGYTF. The variable domain in full, completed from reference TRBV15 and TRBJ1-2, reads DAMVIQNPRYQVTQFGKPVTLSCSQTLNHNVMYWYQQKSSQAPKLLFHYYDKDFNNEADTPDNFQSRRPNTSFCFLDIRSPGLGDTAMYLCATSSGYGDRGHYGYTFGSGTRLTVV.

In its sample, this clonotype was seen a few times. The J gene is TRBJ2-2, the V gene TRBV12-3 or TRBV12-4; D is possibly TRBD1 or TRBD2 (5 bases each). The CDR3 runs to 14 residues. Deletions cut 3 bases from V and 3 bases from J, with 8 bases between. CDR3 residues: CASSLMGDTGELFF. DNA of the CDR3: TGTGCCAGCAGTTTGATGGGGGACACCGGGGAGCTGTTTTTT.

This clonotype has more than one count but fewer than ten. V is TRBV10-3 and J is TRBJ1-5; D perhaps matches TRBD1 (5 bases). Trimming pared 7 bases from V and 1 base from J, leaving 8 bases between. This CDR3 comprises 13 residues. In germline, CDR1 is ENHRY, CDR2 SYGVKD. Here the CDR3 reads CAINQGSNQPQHF. The CDR3 DNA reads TGTGCCATCAATCAGGGAAGCAATCAGCCCCAGCATTTT.

There are many counts of this clonotype. The chain combines TRBV5-1 with TRBJ2-1, with D uncertain. Between the trimmed V and J ends, which lost 0 bases and 8 bases, there was a span of 3 bases. The germline V gene has CDR1 SGHRS and CDR2 YFSETQ. This CDR3 spans 11 amino acids. CDR3 sequence: CASSLEYEQFF. In DNA, the CDR3 is TGCGCCAGCAGCTTGGAGTATGAGCAGTTCTTC.

This clonotype showed up just a few times. V gene TRBV20-1 combines with J gene TRBJ1-6; TRBD1 aligns across 12 bases. Unmatched junction bases numbered 5, after V lost 1 base and J lost 10 bases. Germline values: CDR1 DFQATT, CDR2 SNEGSKA (reference sequence). The length of the CDR3 is 15 residues. CDR3 sequence reads: CSARGGDRGQSPLHF. The DNA for the CDR3 is TGCAGTGCTAGAGGGGGGGACAGGGGGCAGTCACCCCTCCACTTT.

This clonotype occurred many times. This rearrangement joins TRBV12-3 or TRBV12-4 to TRBJ1-2, with 11 positions matching TRBD1. V was clipped by 6 bases and J by 0 bases; unmatched bases: 0. This CDR3 has 14 residues. In nucleotides, the CDR3 is TGTGCCAGCAGGGGACAGGGGGCTAACTATGGCTACACCTTC. Translating gives CASRGQGANYGYTF.

This clonotype was seen a few times. The chain carries TRBV7-9 and TRBJ1-2; 8 bases agree with TRBD1. V was pared by 4 bases and J by 8 bases, with 9 bases of the junction left unmatched. Looked up from germline, CDR1 is SEHNR and CDR2 is FQNEAQ (reference sequence). The CDR3 loop spans 14 amino acids. The chain's CDR3 is CASSWTGRLSGYTF. The CDR3, as DNA: TGTGCCAGCAGCTGGACAGGGAGGTTGAGCGGCTACACCTTC.

This clonotype was picked up a small number of times. V gene TRBV4-3 combines with J gene TRBJ1-4; the D is unclear. Germline V gives CDR1 LGHNA, CDR2 YSLEER. This CDR3 comprises 15 residues. The germline V and J ends were trimmed by 4 bases and 3 bases, with 12 bases remaining between them. CDR3 coding DNA: TGCGCCAGCAGCCCGGAACGGGCAGCTAATGAAAAACTGTTTTTT. Encoded protein: CASSPERAANEKLFF.

There are many counts of this clonotype. The genes are TRBV20-1 and TRBJ2-2, with 10 bases identical to TRBD2. V lost 2 bases and J lost 5; bases outside the gene matches: 11. The germline CDR1 and CDR2 sequences are DFQATT and SNEGSKA (reference sequence). CDR3 size: 17 residues. CDR3 coding DNA: TGCAGTGCTAGACCCAGCGGGGGGGCCGGAGGTACCGGGGAGCTGTTTTTT. Protein: CSARPSGGAGGTGELFF.

The CDR3 region has the DNA TGTGCCAGCAGCCCAACCGCCGACAGGGCTAACTATGGCTACACCTTC. As protein: CASSPTADRANYGYTF. The chain combines TRBV7-9 with TRBJ1-2, with 7 bases aligning to TRBD1. The CDR3 is 16 residues long. V lost 5 bases to trimming and J lost 0 bases; unmatched junction nucleotides: 9. Germline V gene sequence: CDR1 SEHNR, CDR2 FQNEAQ (reference sequence).

This clonotype turned up a few times. The V call is TRBV20-1, the J call TRBJ1-2, with TRBD1 matching 9 bases. V lost 6 bases to trimming and J lost 6 bases; unmatched junction nucleotides: 5. The CDR3 runs to 12 residues. Germline CDR1 and CDR2: DFQATT and SNEGSKA (reference sequence). The CDR3 is CSAPQGADGYTF. CDR3 in DNA: TGCAGTGCACCACAGGGGGCTGATGGCTACACCTTC.

This chain joins TRBV4-3 and TRBJ1-3, with TRBD1 matching 7 bases. Germline loops: CDR1 LGHNA, CDR2 YSLEER. This CDR3 has 20 amino acids. V dropped 3 bases and J dropped 0; count of bases not matched to a gene: 17. The CDR3 sequence is CASSHYNRGNARLSGNTIYF. The CDR3 nucleotides are TGCGCCAGCAGCCATTATAACAGGGGTAACGCACGCCTCTCTGGAAACACCATATATTTT.

In its sample, this clonotype was seen many times. This chain joins TRBV24-1 and TRBJ1-2; D is ambiguous. V was shortened by 3 bases and J by 7 bases, with 14 bases between the two germline ends. The CDR3 has 14 amino acids. CDR1 is KGHDR and CDR2 is SFDVKD in the germline V gene. As DNA, the CDR3 is TGTGCCACCAGTGATCCGCCTGGGAACCCTGGCTACACCTTC. Translating gives CATSDPPGNPGYTF.

Details on this clonotype: Mismatch with germline at one junction end may stem from a read error. The chain joins TRBV28 to TRBJ2-1; D unclear. The V gene's germline CDR1 is MDHEN and CDR2 SYDVKM. The CDR3 is made up of 13 amino acids. This CDR3 reads CASSLVNYIEQFF. The CDR3 region has the DNA TGTGCCAGCAGTTTGGTCAACTACATTGAGCAGTTCTTC.

This clonotype was observed a few times. The genes are TRBV20-1 and TRBJ2-3; 9 positions agree with TRBD1. The J segment lost 3 bases and the V segment lost 0 bases, leaving 7 bases of the junction unmatched. The V gene's germline CDR1 is DFQATT and CDR2 SNEGSKA (reference sequence). CDR3 length: 16 residues. CDR3 sequence reads: CSARDLQGARTDTQYF. In DNA form, the CDR3 reads TGCAGTGCTAGAGACCTACAGGGGGCAAGGACAGATACGCAGTATTTT.

V usage is TRBV5-1 and J usage is TRBJ2-1; TRBD2 is a possible D gene (5 bases). Trimming cost V 3 bases and J 6 bases, with 10 bases left between them. The CDR3 totals 13 residues. Germline V lookup: CDR1 SGHRS, CDR2 YFSETQ. CDR3 amino acids: CASSYPRGNEQFF. The CDR3 region has the DNA TGCGCCAGCAGCTACCCCCGGGGCAATGAGCAGTTCTTC.

V and J are TRBV7-3 and TRBJ2-3, with a possible D match to TRBD1 (5 bases). Between the trimmed V and J ends, which lost 0 bases and 6 bases, there was a span of 13 bases. This CDR3 has 15 amino acids. Germline V gene lookup returns CDR1 SGHTA and CDR2 FQGTGA. The CDR3 loop reads CASSLTGASADTQYF. The CDR3 bases are TGTGCCAGCAGCTTAACAGGGGCGAGTGCGGATACGCAGTATTTT.

The CDR3 loop is CASSSRTSGSSTDTQYF. CDR3 sequence (DNA): TGTGCCAGCAGTTCTCGGACTAGCGGGTCTAGCACAGATACGCAGTATTTT. The V gene is TRBV12-3 or TRBV12-4, the J gene TRBJ2-3, with 11 nucleotides matching TRBD2. The CDR3 loop spans 17 amino acids. Unmatched junction bases numbered 6, after V lost 4 bases and J lost 0 bases.

In this sample, this clonotype turned up a few times. This chain joins TRBV29-1 and TRBJ2-7; D gene uncertain. Germline V gene data show CDR1 as SQVTM and CDR2 as ANQGSEA. Trimming left V 4 bases short and J 5 bases short, with 12 bases between. The CDR3 loop spans 12 amino acids. CDR3 in DNA: TGCAGCGTTGTTCGCGGCATCAACGAGCAGTACTTC. It encodes CSVVRGINEQYF.

This clonotype was picked up a small number of times. The chain is built from TRBV6-1 and TRBJ2-1; 9 nucleotides agree with TRBD1. CDR3 length: 15 residues. Losses at the gene ends were 6 bases for V and 10 bases for J; bases not matched to a gene: 13. CDR1 and CDR2 from the germline V gene are MNHNS and SASEGT. CDR3: CASRSPGTGRQEQFF. The CDR3 coding sequence is TGTGCCAGCAGATCACCCGGGACAGGGAGACAGGAGCAGTTCTTC.

The chain has TRBV7-3 and TRBJ2-3; D is uncertain. Germline assignment: CDR1 SGHTA and CDR2 FQGTGA. Deletions cut 0 bases from V and 6 bases from J, with 7 bases between. CDR3 length: 13 residues. CDR3 in amino acids: CASSLTGVDTQYF. CDR3 nucleotide sequence: TGTGCCAGCAGCTTAACTGGGGTGGATACGCAGTATTTT. Full variable domain (remainder filled in from reference TRBV7-3 and TRBJ2-3): GAGVSQTPSNKVTEKGKYVELRCDPISGHTALYWYRQSLGQGPEFLIYFQGTGAADDSGLPNDRFFAVRPEGSVSTLKIQRTERGDSAVYLCASSLTGVDTQYFGPGTRLTVL.

The rearrangement uses TRBV5-1 and TRBJ2-7; TRBD2 is a possible D gene (5 bases). The germline CDR1 and CDR2 sequences are SGHRS and YFSETQ. The CDR3 has 16 residues. Trimming pared 4 bases from V and 2 bases from J, leaving 19 bases between. The DNA of the CDR3 is TGCGCCAGCAGCCCCGCTCCAGCGGCAATAACCTACGAGCAGTACTTC. Protein sequence: CASSPAPAAITYEQYF.

V and J are TRBV5-1 and TRBJ2-7, with a weak D call TRBD1 (5 bases). Between the trimmed V and J ends, which lost 1 base and 6 bases, there was a span of 20 bases. Germline V gene sequence: CDR1 SGHRS, CDR2 YFSETQ. There are 16 residues in the CDR3. The DNA for the CDR3 is TGCGCCAGCAGCTTGTCGGACATTAATCGACTTCGCGAGCAGTACTTC. Amino acids: CASSLSDINRLREQYF.

This clonotype was counted only a few times. The chain has TRBV7-2 and TRBJ1-2; possibly TRBD1 for D (6 bases). V lost 1 base and J lost 5, with 17 bases in between. The CDR3 is 16 amino acids. Germline CDR1 is SGHTA and CDR2 is FQGNSA. For the CDR3, the DNA is TGTGCCAGCAGCTTAGGTCAGGGGATAAGGATGTATGGCTACACCTTC. Translating gives CASSLGQGIRMYGYTF.

The chain joins TRBV5-1 to TRBJ2-1; D ambiguous. Germline assignment: CDR1 SGHRS and CDR2 YFSETQ. The CDR3 is made up of 12 amino acids. Trimming removed 3 bases at V and 14 bases at J, with 15 bases between. Written as DNA, the CDR3 is TGCGCCAGCAGCTCCCCCGGGTATAGGGAGTTCTTC. Translated: CASSSPGYREFF.

This chain connects TRBV7-9 to TRBJ2-3, with TRBD2 matching over 9 bases. The CDR3 extends over 14 amino acids. V dropped 10 bases and J dropped 1; count of bases not matched to a gene: 6. Per the germline V gene, CDR1 is SEHNR and CDR2 is FQNEAQ (reference sequence). The CDR3 coding sequence is TGTGCCACCCAAGTAGCGGGAGGCACAGATACGCAGTATTTT. This sequence encodes CATQVAGGTDTQYF.

The chain is built from TRBV6-2 or TRBV6-3 and TRBJ2-7, with a weak D call TRBD2 (5 bases). Germline V lookup: CDR1 MNHEY, CDR2 SVGEGT. V lost 7 bases and J 0 bases, leaving 13 bases between the germline ends. The CDR3 is 14 residues long. The CDR3 bases are TGTGCCAGCAACAAAGGTGGGAGCTCCTACGAGCAGTACTTC. Encoded protein: CASNKGGSSYEQYF.

The rearrangement uses TRBV6-2 or TRBV6-3 and TRBJ1-1; D not certain. Germline assignment: CDR1 MNHEY and CDR2 SVGEGT. Trimming cost V 0 bases and J 8 bases, with 7 bases left between them. The CDR3 sequence is 12 residues long. The CDR3 DNA sequence: TGTGCCAGCAGTTACTCATGGGGAGAAGCTTTCTTT. This codes for CASSYSWGEAFF.

The gene calls are TRBV6-1 and TRBJ2-7; the match to TRBD1 covers 9 bases. The CDR3 length is 14 residues. The V gene's germline CDR1 is MNHNS and CDR2 SASEGT. J gave up 2 bases and V 8 bases, and 7 bases lay outside the gene matches. The CDR3 DNA reads as TGTGCCAGCGGCCTGGGGGACAGGGCCTACGAGCAGTACTTC. Translation: CASGLGDRAYEQYF.